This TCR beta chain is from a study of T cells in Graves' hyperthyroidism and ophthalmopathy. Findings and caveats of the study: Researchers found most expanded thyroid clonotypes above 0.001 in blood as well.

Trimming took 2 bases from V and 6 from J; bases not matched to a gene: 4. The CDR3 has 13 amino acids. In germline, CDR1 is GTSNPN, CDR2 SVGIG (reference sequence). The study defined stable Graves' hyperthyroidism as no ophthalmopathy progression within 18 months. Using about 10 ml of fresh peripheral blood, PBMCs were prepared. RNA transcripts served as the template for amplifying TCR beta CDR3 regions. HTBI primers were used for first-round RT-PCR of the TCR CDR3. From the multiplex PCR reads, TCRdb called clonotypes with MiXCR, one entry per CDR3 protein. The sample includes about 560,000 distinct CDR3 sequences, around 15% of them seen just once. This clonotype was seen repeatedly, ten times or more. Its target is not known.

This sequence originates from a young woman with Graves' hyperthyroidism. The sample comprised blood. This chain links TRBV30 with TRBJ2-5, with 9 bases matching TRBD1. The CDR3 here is CAWSRGQGKTQYF. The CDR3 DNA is TGTGCCTGGAGTCGAGGACAGGGGAAGACCCAGTACTTC.